This paragraph covers one T cell receptor beta chain sequence. The antigen is not known. A mixed TRB-A/B primer pool amplified rearranged TRB by multiplex touch-down PCR. TCRdb re-called the multiplex PCR reads through MiXCR, storing one row per CDR3 protein. The top ten hold approximately 71% of the sample, which has fewer than 1,500 distinct CDR3 sequences, 29% seen once. TCR beta rearrangements were amplified from peripheral blood genomic DNA. These data originate in a study of T cell repertoires in aging, cancer and after chemotherapy. Across the study: Approximately 9.6 million TCR reads were in the whole dataset. Whole-study findings and limits: Compared with age-matched healthy donors, untreated hematological or solid cancer patients showed higher blood TCR clonality. The repertoire data cannot show anything about immunological memory following chemotherapy. In healthy donors, age-related TCR diversity loss mainly reflected lost richness.

V was pared by 4 bases and J by 2 bases, with 9 bases between. Germline-derived CDR1 and CDR2 are SGHRS and YFSETQ. CDR3 length: 14 residues. What was sequenced was blood. The chain has TRBV5-1 and TRBJ2-2, with a possible D match to TRBD2 (6 bases). The clonotype comes from a human donor with a solid tumor. CDR3 coding DNA: TGCGCCAGCAGCCGGGAGAGTAACACCGGGGAGCTGTTTTTT. Translating gives CASSRESNTGELFF.